Presented here are 32 T cell receptor beta chains from one specimen sequenced in a study of T cells in women clearing cervical HPV infection. Here immunoSEQ multiplex PCR was the method, and the copy in TCRdb shows in-frame clones only, minus some. Its table records 35,000 to 50,000 clones. The source material was blood buffy coat. The receptors were gathered from a woman between 18 and 69 years old with a cervical HPV16 infection that either progressed to CIN3+ or cleared (not recorded which).

Concerning this clone: Read coverage stops 3 residues before the CDR3 terminus; the germline J gene supplies the remainder. The J gene is TRBJ1-1, the V gene TRBV2; D is ambiguous. The germline V gene has CDR1 SNHLY and CDR2 FYNNEI. The CDR3 loop spans 15 amino acids. Trimming took 4 bases from V and 2 from J, leaving 14 bases between them. The CDR3 DNA, read in part, is TGTGCCAGCAGTGTGTTTGACTTATCCAACACTGAA. Its translation is CASSVFDLSNTE. The CDR3 as a whole reads CASSVFDLSNTEAFF. The full variable domain, in which reference TRBV2 and TRBJ1-1 provide the parts outside the CDR3, is EPEVTQTPSHQVTQMGQEVILRCVPISNHLYFYWYRQILGQKVEFLVSFYNNEISEKSEIFDDQFSVERPDGSNFTLKIRSTKLEDSAMYFCASSVFDLSNTEAFFGQGTRLTVV.

With regard to this clone: The observed sequence ends 3 residues before the CDR3 terminus, with the missing tail filled in from the germline J gene. The J gene is TRBJ2-3, the V gene TRBV30; 12 bases match TRBD2. The CDR3 runs to 19 residues. Germline V gene data show CDR1 as GTSNPN and CDR2 as SVGIG (reference sequence). The J segment lost 5 bases and the V segment lost 0 bases, leaving 15 bases of the junction unmatched. The CDR3 reads CAWSVKMGLAGGVVDTQYF. CDR3 DNA (partial): TGTGCCTGGAGTGTAAAGATGGGGCTAGCGGGGGGGGTAGTAGATACG. Full variable domain (missing parts from reference TRBV30 and TRBJ2-3): SQTIHQWPATLVQPVGSPLSLECTVEGTSNPNLYWYRQAAGRGLQLLFYSVGIGQISSEVPQNLSASRPQDRQFILSSKKLLLSDSGFYLCAWSVKMGLAGGVVDTQYFGPGTRLTVL.

Comments on this clone: Read data end 3 residues before the CDR3 end; the end is taken from the germline J gene. V gene TRBV20-1 combines with J gene TRBJ2-3, with D possibly matching TRBD2 (5 bases). Trimming cost V 6 bases and J 7 bases, with 11 bases left between them. This CDR3 spans 11 amino acids. From germline, CDR1 is DFQATT and CDR2 SNEGSKA (reference sequence). CDR3 amino acids: CSAPRGYTQYF. CDR3 DNA, as far as it was read: TGCAGTGCCCCTCGAGGGTATACG.

In the case of this clone: The CDR3 extends 3 residues past the end of the read, so its final part is completed from the germline J gene. The chain links TRBV20-1 to TRBJ2-7, with 7 bases fitting TRBD1. CDR1 is DFQATT and CDR2 is SNEGSKA in the germline V gene (reference sequence). V shed 7 bases and J 3 bases; nucleotides not matched to a gene: 9. CDR3 size: 13 residues. CDR3: CSVRDSSFYEQYF. The sequenced part of the CDR3 DNA is TGCAGTGTTCGGGACAGCTCGTTCTACGAG.

Comments on this clone: With the read ending 3 residues before the CDR3 end, the germline J gene is used to fill in that end. The V call is TRBV11-2, the J call TRBJ1-3; 7 bases are shared with TRBD1. This CDR3 region has 14 residues. Per germline, CDR1 SGHAT and CDR2 FQNNGV. V lost 1 base to trimming and J lost 5 bases; unmatched junction nucleotides: 2. CDR3 in amino acids: CASSLGRGRNTIYF. The sequenced CDR3 bases are TGTGCCAGCAGCTTAGGCAGGGGGAGAAACACC.

To note about this clone: The CDR3 goes on 3 residues after the read ends, and that part is filled in from the germline J gene. V gene TRBV10-1 combines with J gene TRBJ2-3; TRBD2 agrees at 10 bases. Unmatched junction bases numbered 5, after V lost 2 bases and J lost 3 bases. CDR3 length: 16 amino acids. CDR1 and CDR2 from the germline V gene are WNHNN and SYGVQD (reference sequence). The CDR3 sequence is CASSELAGVETDTQYF. CDR3 bases read: TGCGCCAGCAGTGAGCTAGCGGGGGTGGAAACAGATACG.

On this clone: The missing CDR3 end, 3 residues past where the read stops, is filled in from the germline J gene. The rearrangement uses TRBV7-2 and TRBJ2-7; no clear D. The CDR3 is 11 amino acids. Trimming cost V 5 bases and J 3 bases, with 5 bases left between them. The germline V gene has CDR1 SGHTA and CDR2 FQGNSA. The CDR3 DNA, read in part, is TGTGCCAGCAGCACGGGCTACGAG. It is translated as CASSTGYE. The entire CDR3 sequence reads CASSTGYEQYF.

As for this clone: The CDR3 goes on 3 residues after the read ends, and that part is filled in from the germline J gene. This rearrangement joins TRBV18 to TRBJ1-6; a weak D match, TRBD1 (5 bases). The CDR3 is 14 residues long. The germline CDR1 and CDR2 sequences are KGHSH and LQKENI. The ends were cut back, 6 bases at V and 8 bases at J, with 14 bases in the middle. CDR3 DNA (partial): TGTGCCAGCTCCCCCAGGCAGGGAGATTCACCC. Translating gives CASSPRQGDSP. The whole CDR3 protein is CASSPRQGDSPLHF.

The sequenced CDR3 bases are TGTGCCAGCTCACCACAGGAAGCGGGGGAGACC. Translated: CASSPQEAGET. From start to end, the CDR3 is CASSPQEAGETQYF. This chain joins TRBV18 and TRBJ2-5; TRBD2 matches 7 bases. Read sequence stops 3 residues before the CDR3 end, and the germline J gene provides the missing end. The germline gives CDR1 KGHSH, CDR2 LQKENI. There are 14 residues in the CDR3. With V trimmed by 1 base and J by 5 bases, 4 bases remained unmatched. Looking up the rest from reference TRBV18 and TRBJ2-5 gives the full variable domain: NAGVMQNPRHLVRRRGQEARLRCSPMKGHSHVYWYRQLPEEGLKFMVYLQKENIIDESGMPKERFSAEFPKEGPSILRIQQVVRGDSAAYFCASSPQEAGETQYFGPGTRLLVL.

On this clone itself: The read terminates 3 residues ahead of where the CDR3 ends, so the germline J gene completes it. The V call is TRBV5-3, the J call TRBJ2-7; 9 bases match TRBD1. TRBV5-3 is placed among ORFs of uncertain function. The CDR3 sequence is 16 residues long. J was trimmed by 2 bases and V by 7 bases; bases with no gene match: 13. The sequenced part of the CDR3 DNA is TGTGCCAGAGGTTGTACTACAGGGGGCGGTACCTACGAG. Translation gives CARGCTTGGGTYE. Given in full, the CDR3 is CARGCTTGGGTYEQYF.

Comment on this clone: The DNA ends 3 residues before the CDR3 does, and the rest of the CDR3 is filled in from the germline J gene. The J gene is TRBJ1-5, the V gene TRBV11-2; D not certain. The V and J ends lost 6 bases and 0 bases respectively, with 9 bases between them. Germline CDR1 and CDR2: SGHAT and FQNNGV. The CDR3 has 14 residues. CDR3 amino acids: CASSSTGSNQPQHF. The sequenced part of the CDR3 DNA is TGTGCCAGCAGTTCCACTGGTAGCAATCAGCCC.

Points on this clone: The sequence runs out 3 residues before the end of the CDR3; the remainder is reconstructed from the germline J gene. The chain uses TRBV7-8 and TRBJ1-1, with 7 bases that match TRBD1. Germline trimming cut 3 bases from V and 3 bases from J; bases unmatched to any gene: 7. This CDR3 comprises 15 residues. Per germline, CDR1 SGHVS and CDR2 FQNEAQ. CDR3 in amino acids: CASSFAQGDDTEAFF. CDR3 DNA, as far as it was read: TGTGCCAGCAGCTTCGCGCAGGGGGACGACACTGAA.

Comment on this clone: The read stops 3 residues short of the end of the CDR3; the missing end is completed from the germline J gene. This chain connects TRBV7-6 to TRBJ2-7; 7 bases align to TRBD2. Germline V lookup: CDR1 SGHVS, CDR2 FNYEAQ. This CDR3 contains 14 residues. With V trimmed by 3 bases and J by 5 bases, 7 bases remained unmatched. The CDR3 reads CASSLGTSDHEQYF. The sequenced part of the CDR3 DNA is TGTGCCAGCAGCTTGGGTACTAGCGACCACGAG.

On this clone: The observed sequence ends 3 residues before the CDR3 terminus, with the missing tail filled in from the germline J gene. The chain uses TRBV13 and TRBJ1-1; no definite D call. There are 10 residues in the CDR3. Germline V lookup: CDR1 PRHDT, CDR2 FYEKMQ (reference sequence). The part of the CDR3 DNA that was read is TGTGCCAGCAGCTTCAAAGAA. Protein sequence: CASSFKE. The full-length CDR3 reads as CASSFKEAFF.

To note about this clone: The read halts 3 residues ahead of the CDR3 end, with the missing end drawn from the germline J gene. This sequence joins TRBV2 and TRBJ1-2; TRBD1 is a possible D gene (5 bases). The CDR3 covers 14 residues. CDR1 SNHLY and CDR2 FYNNEI come from the germline V gene. The V end lost 5 bases, the J end lost 4 bases, and 14 bases lay between the germline ends. CDR3 bases read: TGTGCCAGCAGTACTCCCGGGACTATCTATGGC. Translation: CASSTPGTIYG. The CDR3 reads in full as CASSTPGTIYGYTF.

To note about this clone: The CDR3 end lies 3 residues beyond the end of the read and is filled in from the germline J gene. V gene TRBV2 combines with J gene TRBJ2-5; the D gene is possibly TRBD2 (6 bases). Per germline, CDR1 SNHLY and CDR2 FYNNEI. This CDR3 region has 12 residues. Trimming took 8 bases from V and 5 from J, leaving 12 bases between them. The CDR3 bases that were read are TGTGCCAGCGGGCGGGAATCGGAGACC. Protein product: CASGRESET. The whole CDR3 region reads CASGRESETQYF.

As concerns this clone: The read comes to an end 3 residues before the CDR3 does, leaving the germline J gene to fill in the end. The chain couples TRBV5-4 to TRBJ1-1; D perhaps matches TRBD1 (6 bases). Trimming stripped 3 bases from V and 3 bases from J, with 12 bases between. Germline V CDR1 and CDR2: SGHNT, YYREEE (reference sequence). This CDR3 is 14 amino acids long. CDR3: CASSWREGDTEAFF. The CDR3 bases that were read are TGTGCCAGCAGCTGGAGGGAGGGGGACACTGAA.

Note on this clone: The CDR3 is cut off 3 residues early in the read; its end comes from the germline J gene. The chain combines TRBV6-1 with TRBJ1-4, with TRBD1 matching 9 bases. Germline CDR1 and CDR2: MNHNS and SASEGT. With 4 bases clipped from V and 6 bases from J, the junction kept 6 bases outside the gene matches. The CDR3 is 15 residues long. This CDR3 reads CASSAGGQGYEKLFF. The covered CDR3 bases are TGTGCCAGCAGTGCCGGGGGACAGGGCTATGAAAAA.

Notes on this clone: Read coverage stops 3 residues before the CDR3 terminus; the germline J gene supplies the remainder. The chain links TRBV5-1 to TRBJ1-2; 9 nucleotides line up with TRBD1. The CDR3 is made up of 17 amino acids. Per germline, CDR1 SGHRS and CDR2 YFSETQ. J was trimmed by 6 bases and V by 3 bases; bases with no gene match: 15. The CDR3 region is CASSCNLTGGAIDGYTF. The part of the CDR3 DNA that was read is TGCGCCAGCAGCTGCAATCTCACAGGGGGCGCGATCGATGGC.

In the case of this clone: The DNA ends 3 residues before the CDR3 does, and the rest of the CDR3 is filled in from the germline J gene. The rearrangement uses TRBV10-2 and TRBJ1-5, with TRBD1 matching 7 bases. The J segment lost 4 bases and the V segment lost 3 bases, leaving 6 bases of the junction unmatched. The germline V gene encodes CDR1 WSHSY and CDR2 SAAADI. The CDR3 contains 15 residues. CDR3: CASSDLQGSNQPQHF. The part of the CDR3 DNA that was read is TGCGCCAGCAGTGACCTACAGGGGAGTAATCAGCCC.

As to this clone: The CDR3 is cut off 3 residues early in the read; its end comes from the germline J gene. This chain joins TRBV4-1 and TRBJ2-7; 7 bases map to TRBD1. Trimming took 4 bases from V and 0 from J; bases not matched to a gene: 6. The CDR3 is 15 amino acids. From germline, CDR1 is MGHRA and CDR2 YSYEKL. The chain's CDR3 is CASSRERDSSYEQYF. The CDR3 bases that were read are TGCGCCAGCAGCCGGGAAAGGGACAGCTCCTACGAG.

On this clone itself: The missing CDR3 end, 3 residues past where the read stops, is filled in from the germline J gene. The V call is TRBV7-2, the J call TRBJ2-7; D remains ambiguous. Trimming took 4 bases from V and 0 from J, leaving 7 bases between them. Germline CDR1 SGHTA, CDR2 FQGNSA. The CDR3 has 13 amino acids. CDR3 residues: CASSSLSSYEQYF. CDR3 bases read: TGTGCCAGCAGCTCCCTAAGCTCCTACGAG.

About this clone itself: Read sequence stops 3 residues before the CDR3 end, and the germline J gene provides the missing end. The chain recombines TRBV19 with TRBJ1-1; a weak D match, TRBD1 (6 bases). This CDR3 spans 13 amino acids. Germline V lookup: CDR1 LNHDA, CDR2 SQIVND (reference sequence). V lost 8 bases and J lost 0, with 10 bases in between. CDR3 DNA, as far as it was read: TGTGCCAGTCAACAGGGAGTGAACACTGAA. This codes for CASQQGVNTE. The whole CDR3 protein is CASQQGVNTEAFF.

About this clone itself: The CDR3 end is not reached by the read, which stops 3 residues before it; the germline J gene fills it in. The chain employs TRBV20-1 and TRBJ1-1; 7 bases fit TRBD1. Germline assignment: CDR1 DFQATT and CDR2 SNEGSKA (reference sequence). The trim removed 2 bases at V and 7 bases at J, leaving 13 bases unmatched. This CDR3 is built from 15 residues. The CDR3: CSARPIQGRGDEAFF. The CDR3 bases that were read are TGCAGTGCTAGACCTATACAGGGGCGGGGGGATGAA.

For this clone: The read finishes 3 residues shy of the CDR3 end, and the germline J gene is used to complete it. This chain links TRBV19 with TRBJ2-3, with D possibly matching TRBD1 (7 bases). V was pared by 10 bases and J by 2 bases, with 19 bases between. The length of the CDR3 is 15 residues. CDR1 and CDR2 from the germline V gene are LNHDA and SQIVND (reference sequence). The CDR3 loop reads CATRETGITTDTQYF. CDR3 bases read: TGTGCCACCCGGGAGACAGGGATTACCACAGATACG.

Comment on this clone: The read terminates 3 residues before the CDR3 end, so the remaining end is supplied by the germline J gene. The chain carries TRBV20-1 and TRBJ2-1, with TRBD2 matching 14 bases. Trimming cost V 3 bases and J 8 bases; bases outside gene matches: 3. CDR1 and CDR2 (germline): DFQATT, SNEGSKA (reference sequence). This CDR3 comprises 14 residues. The CDR3 bases that were read are TGCAGTGCTAGTATGGGACTAGCGGGAGATGAG. Translation: CSASMGLAGDE. In full, the CDR3 is CSASMGLAGDEQFF.

Points on this clone: Read data end 3 residues before the CDR3 end; the end is taken from the germline J gene. The J gene is TRBJ2-5, the V gene TRBV29-1, with a possible D match to TRBD1 (5 bases). CDR1 and CDR2 (germline): SQVTM, ANQGSEA. With 2 bases removed from V and 4 bases from J, the gap between germline ends came to 14 bases. The CDR3 totals 14 residues. The CDR3 reads CSVEKRTPRETQYF. CDR3 bases read: TGCAGCGTTGAAAAAAGGACACCCAGAGAGACC.

Regarding this clone: The read terminates 3 residues ahead of where the CDR3 ends, so the germline J gene completes it. The J gene is TRBJ2-3, the V gene TRBV6-1, with D uncertain. This CDR3 is 14 amino acids long. Germline V gene sequence: CDR1 MNHNS, CDR2 SASEGT. Trimming left V 4 bases short and J 0 bases short, with 8 bases between. CDR3 sequence reads: CASSGATSTDTQYF. The covered CDR3 bases are TGTGCCAGCAGTGGGGCCACTAGCACAGATACG.

About this clone itself: The read terminates 3 residues before the CDR3 end, so the remaining end is supplied by the germline J gene. The genes are TRBV6-1 and TRBJ1-3, with TRBD1 as a possible D gene (5 bases). The CDR3 sequence is 16 residues long. The germline gives CDR1 MNHNS, CDR2 SASEGT. V lost 1 base, J lost 0 bases, and 10 bases lay in between. The CDR3 protein is CASSEGRTSSGNTIYF. The CDR3 DNA, read in part, is TGTGCCAGCAGTGAAGGGAGGACAAGCTCTGGAAACACC.

For this clone: The read stops 3 residues short of the end of the CDR3; the missing end is completed from the germline J gene. The gene calls are TRBV10-3 and TRBJ1-6, with D tentatively TRBD1 (6 bases). Deletions cut 3 bases from V and 11 bases from J, with 14 bases between. CDR3 length: 14 amino acids. The V gene's germline CDR1 is ENHRY and CDR2 SYGVKD. The CDR3: CAISDGQSGTPLHF. Incomplete CDR3 DNA: TGTGCCATCAGTGACGGACAGTCCGGTACACCC.

Regarding this clone: The read comes to an end 3 residues before the CDR3 does, leaving the germline J gene to fill in the end. The chain joins TRBV19 to TRBJ2-1, with D possibly being TRBD2 (6 bases). Trimming removed 1 base from V and 4 bases from J, with 11 bases in between. The germline V gene encodes CDR1 LNHDA and CDR2 SQIVND (reference sequence). This CDR3 has 15 residues. CDR3 sequence reads: CASSIGGDLYNEQFF. The CDR3 DNA, read in part, is TGTGCCAGTAGTATAGGGGGGGACCTTTACAATGAG. The entire variable domain, with the rest obtained from reference TRBV19 and TRBJ2-1, is as follows: DGGITQSPKYLFRKEGQNVTLSCEQNLNHDAMYWYRQDPGQGLRLIYYSQIVNDFQKGDIAEGYSVSREKKESFPLTVTSAQKNPTAFYLCASSIGGDLYNEQFFGPGTRLTVL.

Concerning this clone: The read comes to an end 3 residues before the CDR3 does, leaving the germline J gene to fill in the end. The rearrangement links TRBV4-1 to TRBJ2-1, with D possibly being TRBD1 (5 bases). Germline V gene lookup returns CDR1 MGHRA and CDR2 YSYEKL. The V and J ends lost 0 bases and 2 bases respectively, with 14 bases between them. The CDR3 sequence is 17 residues long. Incomplete CDR3 DNA: TGCGCCAGCAGCCAAGATCTGGGCGACAGTCCCTACAATGAG. This gives the protein CASSQDLGDSPYNE. The complete CDR3 reads CASSQDLGDSPYNEQFF.